This passage covers 3 T cell receptor beta chains from one sample sequenced in a study of PD-1 blockade in mismatch repair-deficient tumors. Clones were read by immunoSEQ multiplex PCR, and TCRdb kept only the in-frame ones, dropping some. The sample lists more than 95,000 clones, about 85% seen once, with roughly 13% in the top ten. Here the sequenced sample was peripheral blood, taken 44 weeks after starting pembrolizumab. These receptors were taken from an adult with mismatch repair-deficient cancer.

As DNA, the CDR3 is TGTGCCAGCAGCTCTTCCGCCGGGGGGGGACTGTTTTTT. Its protein is CASSSSAGGGLFF. J is TRBJ1-4 and V is TRBV7-9, with D perhaps matching TRBD1 (5 bases). V was cut by 4 bases and J by 13 bases, with 16 bases left in between. Germline CDR1 and CDR2: SEHNR and FQNEAQ (reference sequence). CDR3 length: 13 amino acids.

The rearrangement joins TRBV10-2 to TRBJ2-7; no firm D call. V was shortened by 6 bases and J by 2 bases, with 11 bases between the two germline ends. Germline CDR1 is WSHSY and CDR2 is SAAADI. This CDR3 comprises 13 residues. The DNA for the CDR3 is TGCGCCAGCAGCGACCGTCCAGCCTACGAGCAGTACTTC. Amino acid sequence: CASSDRPAYEQYF.

The chain recombines TRBV4-3 with TRBJ2-2; 15 bases fit TRBD2. The J segment lost 5 bases and the V segment lost 6 bases, leaving 7 bases of the junction unmatched. Germline assignment: CDR1 LGHNA and CDR2 YSLEER. CDR3 length: 17 amino acids. The CDR3 nucleotides are TGCGCCAGCAGACGGACTAGCGGGAGGGCTGGGACCGGGGAGCTGTTTTTT. It yields the protein CASRRTSGRAGTGELFF.